This passage covers 18 T cell receptor beta chains from one sample sequenced in a study of blood T cells in healthy people across ages. Using a J-beta primer mix together with a sample-barcoded 5' primer, a second PCR was run for about 6 to 12 cycles. One entry per CDR3 protein, called by TCRdb with MiXCR from the 5' RACE reads. The data hold more than 900,000 distinct CDR3 sequences, with about 25% observed a single time. A further study also used this sample, focusing on T cells of mothers and their children.

The sample was blood. The receptor set was obtained from a girl aged 2 to 10 in good health.

The sample holds a few counts of this clonotype. The V call is TRBV20-1, the J call TRBJ2-1, with TRBD2 identical over 9 bases. CDR1 and CDR2 from the germline V gene are DFQATT and SNEGSKA (reference sequence). The V and J ends lost 2 bases and 7 bases, in that order; junction bases with no gene match: 3. The CDR3 is made up of 13 amino acids. CDR3 region: CSARPLAGNEQFF. CDR3 bases: TGCAGTGCTAGACCCCTAGCGGGAAATGAGCAGTTCTTC.

The J gene is TRBJ2-7, the V gene TRBV28, with D perhaps TRBD2 (6 bases). This CDR3 contains 14 residues. Germline CDR1 reads MDHEN; CDR2 reads SYDVKM. Deletions cut 3 bases from V and 7 bases from J, with 16 bases between. CDR3 in amino acids: CASSFRQVGREQYF. CDR3 coding DNA: TGTGCCAGCAGTTTTAGGCAGGTTGGGAGGGAGCAGTACTTC.

The CDR3 coding sequence is TGTGCCAGCAGCCCGGTAGGTGCTAGTCTCTACAATGAGCAGTTCTTC. This gives the protein CASSPVGASLYNEQFF. V and J are TRBV4-2 and TRBJ2-1; D not resolved. Per the germline V gene, CDR1 is LGHNA and CDR2 is YNFKEQ. V was shortened by 4 bases and J by 3 bases, with 16 bases between the two germline ends. There are 16 residues in the CDR3.

The chain is built from TRBV4-1 and TRBJ2-4, with D possibly matching TRBD1 (6 bases). The CDR3 has 18 residues. In germline, CDR1 is MGHRA, CDR2 YSYEKL. Deletions cut 1 base from V and 1 base from J, with 17 bases between. The CDR3 sequence: CASSQGSVGTLAKNIQYF. The CDR3 DNA reads as TGCGCCAGCAGCCAAGGCAGTGTGGGGACACTTGCCAAAAACATTCAGTACTTC.

The sample holds a few counts of this clonotype. CDR3 in amino acids: CASSEGAAWIGLLTDTQYF. As DNA, the CDR3 is TGTGCCAGCAGCGAGGGGGCAGCGTGGATCGGGCTACTCACAGATACGCAGTATTTT. The V and J genes are TRBV9 and TRBJ2-3; 7 nucleotides match TRBD1. The CDR3 covers 19 residues. V was clipped by 3 bases and J by 2 bases; unmatched bases: 18. The germline V gene has CDR1 SGDLS and CDR2 YYNGEE.

The chain uses TRBV6-1 and TRBJ2-1; D possibly matches TRBD1 or TRBD2 (6 bases each). Trimming left V 0 bases short and J 5 bases short, with 17 bases between. This CDR3 has 17 residues. CDR1 MNHNS and CDR2 SASEGT come from the germline V gene. The CDR3 DNA reads TGTGCCAGCAGTGAAGCGGGGCAGGAGGGGGTAAACAATGAGCAGTTCTTC. As protein: CASSEAGQEGVNNEQFF.

CDR3 in amino acids: CASSLATPGATNEKLFF. The CDR3 nucleotides read TGCGCCAGCAGCCTAGCAACGCCGGGAGCAACTAATGAAAAACTGTTTTTT. This rearrangement joins TRBV4-3 to TRBJ1-4; unclear D gene. The CDR3 loop spans 17 amino acids. Trimming took 4 bases from V and 0 from J, leaving 15 bases between them. Germline V gene lookup returns CDR1 LGHNA and CDR2 YSLEER.

The table lists this clonotype with a few counts. The chain has TRBV11-1 and TRBJ2-7; perhaps TRBD1 as D (5 bases). Germline assignment: CDR1 SGHAT and CDR2 FQDESV (reference sequence). CDR3 length: 14 residues. The V gene lost 1 base and the J gene lost 3 bases, with 10 bases spanning the gap. CDR3 sequence: CASSLDGQGYEQYF. CDR3 coding DNA: TGTGCCAGCAGCTTAGATGGTCAGGGCTACGAGCAGTACTTC.

This clonotype has just a few counts. The V and J genes are TRBV3-1 and TRBJ1-5, with TRBD1 identical over 8 bases. V dropped 0 bases and J dropped 5; count of bases not matched to a gene: 15. This CDR3 region has 19 residues. CDR1 and CDR2 from the germline V gene are LGHDT and YNNKEL (reference sequence). CDR3 region: CASSQDPPLTGEWDQPQHF. The CDR3 bases are TGTGCCAGCAGCCAAGACCCTCCCCTGACAGGGGAGTGGGATCAGCCCCAGCATTTT.

The table lists this clonotype with a few counts. This chain links TRBV20-1 with TRBJ2-2; TRBD1 is a possible D gene (6 bases). Germline lookup yields CDR1 DFQATT and CDR2 SNEGSKA (reference sequence). V was shortened by 0 bases and J by 5 bases, with 16 bases between the two germline ends. The CDR3 sequence is 16 residues long. This CDR3 reads CSARDKETGLTGELFF. The CDR3 nucleotides read TGCAGTGCTAGAGATAAGGAGACAGGTCTAACCGGGGAGCTGTTTTTT.

As to this clonotype: A junction boundary mismatches the germline segment, possibly from a read error. V usage is TRBV4-3 and J usage is TRBJ1-2, with D uncertain. In germline, CDR1 is LGHNA, CDR2 YSLEER. This CDR3 has 16 residues. The CDR3 loop reads CAGSQDLNGLLGGYTF. The DNA of the CDR3 is TGCGCCGGCAGCCAAGATTTAAACGGCCTCTTGGGTGGCTACACCTTC.

This clonotype was observed a handful of times. The chain recombines TRBV28 with TRBJ2-5, with 9 positions matching TRBD1. Germline V gives CDR1 MDHEN, CDR2 SYDVKM. Trimming removed 3 bases from V and 5 bases from J; junction bases left unmatched: 7. The CDR3 runs to 15 residues. The CDR3 loop reads CASSFDGQGRETQYF. The DNA for the CDR3 is TGTGCCAGCAGTTTTGATGGACAGGGGAGGGAGACCCAGTACTTC.

The rearrangement links TRBV20-1 to TRBJ2-6; D is perhaps TRBD1 (6 bases). Germline loops: CDR1 DFQATT, CDR2 SNEGSKA (reference sequence). CDR3 size: 15 residues. The ends were cut back, 5 bases at V and 0 bases at J, with 11 bases in the middle. Written as DNA, the CDR3 is TGCAGTGCTCCTGGACAGACCTCTGGGGCCAACGTCCTGACTTTC. Its translation is CSAPGQTSGANVLTF.

The chain has TRBV7-9 and TRBJ1-4; D unclear. V lost 4 bases and J lost 8, with 11 bases in between. The germline gives CDR1 SEHNR, CDR2 FQNEAQ (reference sequence). The CDR3 is made up of 13 amino acids. The CDR3 DNA reads as TGTGCCAGCAGCTCCTCGGAGGTGGAAAAACTGTTTTTT. The encoded protein is CASSSSEVEKLFF.

The chain carries TRBV28 and TRBJ2-5; possibly TRBD1 for D (6 bases). Deletions cut 2 bases from V and 7 bases from J, with 17 bases between. The CDR3 loop spans 15 amino acids. CDR1 is MDHEN, CDR2 SYDVKM, per germline. CDR3 sequence (DNA): TGTGCCAGCAGTTTACCTGCGACAGGCCCGGGGACCCAGTACTTC. This codes for CASSLPATGPGTQYF.

The chain joins TRBV6-6 to TRBJ2-5, with no clear D. CDR1 MNHNY and CDR2 SVGAGI come from the germline V gene (reference sequence). Trimming removed 11 bases at V and 4 bases at J, with 26 bases between. This CDR3 contains 16 residues. The CDR3 here is CAGTGSRLRLGETQYF. The CDR3 coding sequence is TGTGCCGGCACCGGAAGCAGGCTAAGGCTGGGAGAGACCCAGTACTTC.

The chain uses TRBV20-1 and TRBJ2-4, with D hard to call. Trimming took 1 base from V and 3 from J, leaving 4 bases between them. This CDR3 is 12 amino acids long. CDR1 and CDR2 from the germline V gene are DFQATT and SNEGSKA (reference sequence). The CDR3 DNA reads TGCAGTGCTAGAGGCCTCAAAAACATTCAGTACTTC. Its protein product is CSARGLKNIQYF.

CDR3 DNA: TGTGCCAGCAGCTTAGTGGCGGGACTAATTCCCAATGAGCAGTTCTTC. It is translated as CASSLVAGLIPNEQFF. V gene TRBV11-3 combines with J gene TRBJ2-5, with 7 bases aligning to TRBD2. The J call is doubtful: the DNA matches TRBJ2-1 better. The CDR3 sequence is 16 residues long. Germline-derived CDR1 and CDR2 are SGHNT and YENEEA.